This record looks at one T cell receptor (beta chain) sequence and its context. Its antigen is unidentified. This entry belongs to a study of shared clonotypes between healthy human individuals. Study as a whole: A few men and a couple of women, aged 18 to 49, were donors.

Broader study findings: Sorted-subset sequencing was shown by rarefaction to be incomplete despite large depth. Sharing across a handful of donors was seen in approximately 5.2% of naive CD4 clonotypes. Among non-shared clonotypes, generation probabilities were lower than among those shared by all four donors.

The assay was immunoSEQ multiplex PCR, and TCRdb's table has in-frame clones only and misses some. The data show about 1 million clones, 75% seen once. CDR1 and CDR2 from the germline V gene are SGHDN and FVKESK. The CDR3 consists of 12 residues. V was trimmed by 2 bases and J by 2 bases, leaving 3 bases between them. The sequence was collected from a man younger than 35 in good health. The sequenced sample was memory CD4+ T cells sorted from blood. Regarding subset: CD45RA-negative fraction. V and J are TRBV14 and TRBJ1-2; D is ambiguous. The CDR3 nucleotides are TGTGCCAGCAGCCAATACAACTATGGCTACACCTTC. Translating it yields CASSQYNYGYTF.